These 14 T cell receptor beta chains originate from one sample sequenced in a study of blood T cells in healthy people across ages (dated by TCRdb to the mid-2010s). Library method: 5' RACE. TCRdb names Illumina HiSeq 2500 as the instrument used. The second PCR ran for about 7 to 11 cycles and used a J-beta primer mix along with a sample-barcoded 5' primer. TCRdb applied fastp at Q25 and MiXCR to the public reads, then kept only in-frame beta chains. Each entry merges the rows of one CDR3 protein and shows their most common DNA and genes. This sample holds 780,000 or so distinct CDR3 sequences; more than 20% were observed only once. 3% to 4.5% of the sample belongs to the ten largest clones. These data were also reused for a study on T cells of mothers and their children.

Input material: blood. The receptor source for this set is a boy aged 5-17 years in good health.

A note on this clonotype: It may be a read error: a sequence one base away is much more abundant. V gene TRBV7-2 combines with J gene TRBJ2-3, with D possibly TRBD1 on 5 matching bases. CDR1 and CDR2 (germline): SGHTA, FQGNSA. The CDR3 runs 13 residues. The CDR3 loop is CASSSQGTHTQYF. For the CDR3, the DNA is TGTGCCAGCAGCTCGCAGGGCACACATACGCAGTATTTT.

The CDR3 reads CASSVSSGYNEQFF. CDR3 nucleotides: TGTGCCAGCAGCGTTTCCAGCGGCTACAATGAGCAGTTCTTC. The rearrangement links TRBV27 to TRBJ2-1; TRBD2 is a possible D gene (5 bases). Trimming shortened V by 6 bases and J by 3 bases, and 12 bases separated the two germline ends. The CDR3 loop spans 14 amino acids. Germline V gives CDR1 MNHEY, CDR2 SMNVEV (reference sequence).

This clonotype was seen a few times. V usage is TRBV20-1 and J usage is TRBJ2-1, with 12 bases identical to TRBD1. The J call may be wrong; the DNA end is better matched by TRBJ2-5. CDR3 length: 15 amino acids. Germline CDR1 DFQATT, CDR2 SNEGSKA (reference sequence). The CDR3 DNA reads as TGCAGTGCTAACCGAGGGACAGGGGGCGTGGAGACCCAGTACTTC. This codes for CSANRGTGGVETQYF.

The V gene is TRBV29-1, the J gene TRBJ2-1; tentatively, D is TRBD2 (6 bases). The V end was cut by 6 bases, the J end by 0 bases, with 15 bases between. The CDR3 has 15 amino acids. Per the germline V gene, CDR1 is SQVTM and CDR2 is ANQGSEA. CDR3 residues: CSVGRLLISYNEQFF. The CDR3 DNA sequence: TGCAGCGTCGGGAGACTCCTAATCTCCTACAATGAGCAGTTCTTC.

This clonotype was found a few times. The rearrangement links TRBV9 to TRBJ2-1, with 9 nucleotides matching TRBD2. J was trimmed by 8 bases and V by 4 bases; bases with no gene match: 7. CDR1 is SGDLS and CDR2 is YYNGEE in the germline V gene. This CDR3 is built from 14 residues. In DNA, the CDR3 is TGTGCCAGCAGCTACGCGGGAGGGAGGGATGAGCAGTTCTTC. It is translated as CASSYAGGRDEQFF.

The rearrangement uses TRBV2 and TRBJ2-1, with D maybe TRBD2 (5 bases). CDR1 is SNHLY and CDR2 is FYNNEI in the germline V gene. The CDR3 extends over 10 amino acids. V was cut by 9 bases and J by 12 bases, with 12 bases left in between. In nucleotides, the CDR3 is TGTGCCAGGGGAGAGGCCGGGCAGTTCTTC. Encoded protein: CARGEAGQFF.

A few counts support this clonotype. Germline and junction disagree at one end, which may indicate a read error. V usage is TRBV7-9 and J usage is TRBJ1-2, with TRBD1 as a possible D gene (6 bases). Per the germline V gene, CDR1 is SEHNR and CDR2 is FQNEAQ (reference sequence). The length of the CDR3 is 16 residues. For the CDR3, the DNA is TGTGCCAGCAGCCTAGCGGATCGACAGGAGTGGGGTGGCTACACCTTC. Protein: CASSLADRQEWGGYTF.

V and J are TRBV20-1 and TRBJ1-2; TRBD1 matches at 7 bases. CDR3 length equals 13 residues. Looked up from germline, CDR1 is DFQATT and CDR2 is SNEGSKA (reference sequence). With 6 bases clipped from V and 4 bases from J, the junction kept 8 bases outside the gene matches. In DNA form, the CDR3 reads TGCAGTGCCAAACCCCGGGACAGCTATGGCTACACCTTC. Its protein product is CSAKPRDSYGYTF.

This clonotype was recorded a few times. The genes are TRBV28 and TRBJ2-7; 8 bases match TRBD2. V lost 11 bases and J lost 2; bases outside the gene matches: 8. Germline loops: CDR1 MDHEN, CDR2 SYDVKM. CDR3 length: 13 amino acids. The CDR3 region has the DNA TGTGCCGGCTCACCGGGGGGGACCTACGAGCAGTACTTC. Its protein product is CAGSPGGTYEQYF.

The chain carries TRBV4-3 and TRBJ1-2; no clear D. From germline, CDR1 is LGHNA and CDR2 YSLEER. The CDR3 covers 15 residues. The ends were cut back, 0 bases at V and 8 bases at J, with 16 bases in the middle. The CDR3, as DNA: TGCGCCAGCAGCCAAGACCGTGACGGCGGGTCGGGCTACACCTTC. It is translated as CASSQDRDGGSGYTF.

This clonotype was counted a few times. This clone may be a read error of a much larger clone one base away. The rearrangement uses TRBV28 and TRBJ1-2; the D is unclear. The CDR3 length is 12 residues. CDR1 and CDR2 from the germline V gene are MDHEN and SYDVKM. Deletions cut 2 bases from V and 4 bases from J, with 5 bases between. The CDR3 DNA reads TGTGCCAGCAGTTTAAGGTCCTATGGCTACACCTTC. It is translated as CASSLRSYGYTF.

The chain has TRBV7-2 and TRBJ2-1, with TRBD1 matching over 8 bases. Germline V gene sequence: CDR1 SGHTA, CDR2 FQGNSA. V was clipped by 5 bases and J by 2 bases; unmatched bases: 8. The CDR3 totals 16 residues. The CDR3 DNA reads TGTGCCAGCAGCCCCCGGGCAGGGGGCGCCTACAATGAGCAGTTCTTC. Translating gives CASSPRAGGAYNEQFF.

The genes are TRBV7-9 and TRBJ2-3; tentatively, D is TRBD2 (6 bases). Trimming shortened V by 5 bases and J by 8 bases, and 14 bases separated the two germline ends. Germline CDR1 reads SEHNR; CDR2 reads FQNEAQ (reference sequence). The CDR3 has 13 residues. Here the CDR3 DNA reads TGTGCCAGCAGCCCCGGAGGGGCAGCTACGCAGTATTTT. It specifies CASSPGGAATQYF.

The chain is built from TRBV6-5 and TRBJ1-3; 7 nucleotides match TRBD1. Germline lookup yields CDR1 MNHEY and CDR2 SVGAGI. The ends lost 4 bases at V and 0 bases at J; junction bases unmatched: 12. This CDR3 is 18 amino acids long. The DNA for the CDR3 is TGTGCCAGCAGTTGGGGGGGACAGAAGGGAGGCTCTGGAAACACCATATATTTT. It specifies CASSWGGQKGGSGNTIYF.